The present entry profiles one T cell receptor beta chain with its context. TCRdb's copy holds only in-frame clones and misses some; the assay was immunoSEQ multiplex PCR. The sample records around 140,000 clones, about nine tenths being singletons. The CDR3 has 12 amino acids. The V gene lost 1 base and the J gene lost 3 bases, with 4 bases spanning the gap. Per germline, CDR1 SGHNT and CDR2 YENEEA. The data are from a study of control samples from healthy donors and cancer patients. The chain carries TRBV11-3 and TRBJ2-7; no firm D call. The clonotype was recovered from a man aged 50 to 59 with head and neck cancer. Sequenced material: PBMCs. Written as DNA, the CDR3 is TGTGCCAGCAGCTTAGGCAACTACGAGCAGTACTTC. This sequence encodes CASSLGNYEQYF.